This TCR beta chain originates from a study of post-analysis software for immune sequencing data. Study results and limitations: Patients used about 5 TRBV segments, including TRBV5-6, TRBV5-1 and TRBV20-1, more often than controls.

The library was made from cDNA and included unique molecular identifiers. In TCRdb, the PCR reads were re-called with MiXCR into one record per CDR3 protein. The data show about 540,000 distinct CDR3 sequences, 30% to 40% seen once. Points on this clonotype: Its antigen is currently unknown.

Looked up from germline, CDR1 is SGHRS and CDR2 is YFSETQ. V lost 5 bases and J 7 bases, leaving 10 bases between the germline ends. This CDR3 spans 12 amino acids. V and J are TRBV5-1 and TRBJ2-1; D gene unclear. This receptor was taken from a girl between 2 and 17 years old with multiple sclerosis. The sample comprised blood. This CDR3 reads CASRLSGNEQFF. CDR3 in DNA: TGCGCCAGCAGGTTATCTGGTAATGAGCAGTTCTTC.